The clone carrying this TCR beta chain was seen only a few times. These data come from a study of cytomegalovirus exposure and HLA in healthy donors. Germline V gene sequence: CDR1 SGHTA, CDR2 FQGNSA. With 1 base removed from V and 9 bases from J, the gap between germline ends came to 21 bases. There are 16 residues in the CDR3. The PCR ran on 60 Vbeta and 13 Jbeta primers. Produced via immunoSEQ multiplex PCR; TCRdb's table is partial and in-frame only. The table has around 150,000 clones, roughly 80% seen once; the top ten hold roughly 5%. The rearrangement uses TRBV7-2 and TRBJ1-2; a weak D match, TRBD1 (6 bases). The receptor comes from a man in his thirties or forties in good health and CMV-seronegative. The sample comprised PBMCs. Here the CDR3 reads CASSLGVGAEVGSYTF. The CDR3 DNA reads TGTGCCAGCAGCTTAGGGGTGGGGGCGGAAGTAGGAAGCTACACCTTC.